This T cell receptor beta chain appears in the sequencing data of a study of blood T cell repertoires in COVID-19. Background on the study: Whether acute or convalescent, the COVID-19 samples came from the United States, Italy and Spain.

The protocol was immunoSEQ multiplex PCR, while the TCRdb copy is restricted to in-frame clones and leaves out a portion. The profile covers some 330,000 clones, with 70% to 90% appearing a single time and approximately 1.9% taken by the ten largest. The study drew participants aged roughly 18 to 95 years from roughly 25 US areas. Germline V gene lookup returns CDR1 LGHDT and CDR2 YNNKEL (reference sequence). V was pared by 4 bases and J by 2 bases, with 4 bases of the junction left unmatched. The CDR3 consists of 15 residues. Notes on this clone: This sample includes further DNA sequences coding for the same CDR3.

This receptor was taken from a man aged 35-49 years in a cohort exposed to, infected with or recovered from COVID-19 (not recorded which). The V gene is TRBV3-1 (or the pseudogene TRBV3-2), the J gene TRBJ1-5; 8 bases map to TRBD1. The sequenced sample was PBMCs or T cells enriched from blood (not recorded which). The CDR3 DNA reads TGTGCCAGCAGCCGCGGACAGGGAGGCAATCAGCCCCAGCATTTT. This sequence encodes CASSRGQGGNQPQHF.